The 17 T cell receptor beta chains below all came from one sample that was sequenced in a study of T cell responses to AZD1222 COVID-19 vaccine. Sequencing used immunoSEQ multiplex PCR; TCRdb keeps in-frame clones, though not all of them. The sample records over 45,000 clones, around 90% being singletons. Sequences were derived from peripheral blood, sampled on day 0 of AZD1222 vaccination. All receptors derive from an adult in good health.

This clone was counted once. This chain joins TRBV2 and TRBJ2-3; D unclear. The CDR3 has 14 residues. The ends were cut back, 6 bases at V and 0 bases at J, with 10 bases in the middle. In germline, CDR1 is SNHLY, CDR2 FYNNEI. The CDR3 is CASRGSPSTDTQYF. CDR3 coding DNA: TGTGCCAGCAGGGGATCGCCAAGCACAGATACGCAGTATTTT.

The chain is built from TRBV27 and TRBJ1-6, with a weak D call TRBD1 (6 bases). The CDR3 contains 15 residues. Trimming cost V 0 bases and J 7 bases, with 10 bases left between them. CDR1 is MNHEY, CDR2 SMNVEV, per germline (reference sequence). As DNA, the CDR3 is TGTGCCAGCAGTTTATCGGGGGGCGGGAATTCACCCCTCCACTTT. Encoded protein: CASSLSGGGNSPLHF.

This chain connects TRBV27 to TRBJ2-7, with 9 nucleotides matching TRBD2. This CDR3 comprises 14 residues. The germline V gene encodes CDR1 MNHEY and CDR2 SMNVEV (reference sequence). V was clipped by 5 bases and J by 5 bases; unmatched bases: 7. The CDR3 loop reads CASSLTSGGNEQYF. The DNA for the CDR3 is TGTGCCAGCAGTCTGACTAGCGGTGGGAACGAGCAGTACTTC.

The chain recombines TRBV7-8 with TRBJ2-2; D is perhaps TRBD2 (6 bases). Trimming removed 3 bases at V and 3 bases at J, with 11 bases between. Germline CDR1 and CDR2: SGHVS and FQNEAQ. The CDR3 totals 15 residues. This chain's CDR3 is CASSFSGGYTGELFF. CDR3 sequence (DNA): TGTGCCAGCAGCTTTTCCGGGGGTTACACCGGGGAGCTGTTTTTT.

This clone ranks as medium-sized. The rearrangement joins TRBV19 to TRBJ2-5; D gene uncertain. Trimming removed 3 bases at V and 1 base at J, with 12 bases between. The CDR3 consists of 15 residues. Germline CDR1 is LNHDA and CDR2 is SQIVND (reference sequence). This CDR3 reads CASSIKGYPQETQYF. CDR3 sequence (DNA): TGTGCCAGTAGTATCAAGGGCTATCCCCAAGAGACCCAGTACTTC.

V gene TRBV5-1 combines with J gene TRBJ2-5, with D perhaps matching TRBD1 (6 bases). The CDR3 consists of 14 residues. Germline CDR1 SGHRS, CDR2 YFSETQ. The V gene lost 1 base and the J gene lost 4 bases, with 11 bases spanning the gap. CDR3 bases: TGCGCCAGCAGCTTGTTTCAGGGGAGAGAGACCCAGTACTTC. It encodes CASSLFQGRETQYF.

The chain combines TRBV7-9 with TRBJ2-2; D not certain. V dropped 1 base and J dropped 0 bases, with 6 bases sitting between them. This CDR3 has 15 amino acids. Germline lookup yields CDR1 SEHNR and CDR2 FQNEAQ (reference sequence). DNA of the CDR3: TGTGCCAGCAGCTTAGGCGGCGCGAACACCGGGGAGCTGTTTTTT. Amino acid sequence: CASSLGGANTGELFF. The whole variable domain, remainder taken from reference TRBV7-9 and TRBJ2-2, is DTGVSQNPRHKITKRGQNVTFRCDPISEHNRLYWYRQTLGQGPEFLTYFQNEAQLEKSRLLSDRFSAERPKGSFSTLEIQRTEQGDSAMYLCASSLGGANTGELFFGEGSRLTVL.

This chain uses TRBV10-2 with TRBJ1-4, with D perhaps TRBD1 (5 bases). The CDR3 sequence is 15 residues long. The V gene lost 7 bases and the J gene lost 3 bases, with 15 bases spanning the gap. Germline V gene data show CDR1 as WSHSY and CDR2 as SAAADI. The chain's CDR3 is CASNWGRLPNEKLFF. The CDR3 bases are TGCGCCAGCAACTGGGGGAGGTTACCTAATGAAAAACTGTTTTTT.

This clone was picked up one time. The chain carries TRBV5-1 and TRBJ1-2; 8 nucleotides align to TRBD1. The CDR3 loop spans 13 amino acids. V trimming: 4 bases; J trimming: 12 bases; junction bases outside the gene matches: 11. CDR1 and CDR2 from the germline V gene are SGHRS and YFSETQ. DNA of the CDR3: TGCGCCAGCAGCCCATCCGGGACAGGAGATCACACCTTC. It is translated as CASSPSGTGDHTF.

This clone was recorded a few times. V and J are TRBV11-2 and TRBJ2-1; D ambiguous. The CDR3 sequence is 19 residues long. Germline V gene lookup returns CDR1 SGHAT and CDR2 FQNNGV. Trimming left V 1 base short and J 2 bases short, with 21 bases between. CDR3 region: CASSLVPSGLGWAYNEQFF. The CDR3 DNA sequence: TGTGCCAGCAGCTTAGTCCCTAGTGGGTTGGGGTGGGCCTACAATGAGCAGTTCTTC.

This chain uses TRBV6-2 or TRBV6-3 with TRBJ2-1; D ambiguous. The ends were cut back, 2 bases at V and 4 bases at J, with 6 bases in the middle. The CDR3 covers 13 residues. Germline V lookup: CDR1 MNHEY, CDR2 SVGEGT. CDR3 sequence (DNA): TGTGCCAGCAGTTACGGCAGATACAATGAGCAGTTCTTC. This sequence encodes CASSYGRYNEQFF.

The CDR3: CASTQDRSSDNEQFF. CDR3 DNA: TGTGCCAGTACCCAGGACAGGTCTTCAGACAATGAGCAGTTCTTC. The genes are TRBV19 and TRBJ2-1, with TRBD1 matching 7 bases. The V segment lost 7 bases and the J segment 5 bases; nucleotides outside the gene matches: 11. The CDR3 runs 15 residues. CDR1 and CDR2 (germline): LNHDA, SQIVND (reference sequence).

V is TRBV3-1 (or the pseudogene TRBV3-2) and J is TRBJ1-2, with D uncertain. V was cut by 0 bases and J by 4 bases, with 6 bases left in between. Germline V CDR1 and CDR2: LGHDT, YNNKEL (reference sequence). The CDR3 is 13 amino acids. The CDR3 is CASSQESTYGYTF. The CDR3 nucleotides read TGTGCCAGCAGCCAAGAAAGCACCTATGGCTACACCTTC.

The gene calls are TRBV5-1 and TRBJ2-1; 7 bases fit TRBD2. CDR3 size: 16 residues. Germline trimming cut 6 bases from V and 0 bases from J; bases unmatched to any gene: 9. Germline CDR1 is SGHRS and CDR2 is YFSETQ. The CDR3 sequence: CASNRGDGSSYNEQFF. As DNA, the CDR3 is TGCGCCAGCAACCGGGGGGACGGTAGCTCCTACAATGAGCAGTTCTTC.

The V call is TRBV10-3, the J call TRBJ2-7; 7 bases agree with TRBD1. The length of the CDR3 is 13 residues. Looked up from germline, CDR1 is ENHRY and CDR2 is SYGVKD. Trimming took 4 bases from V and 4 from J; bases not matched to a gene: 4. The CDR3 DNA is TGTGCCATCAGTGGGGACAGTCAATACGAGCAGTACTTC. Protein: CAISGDSQYEQYF.

V gene TRBV6-1 combines with J gene TRBJ2-7, with a weak D call TRBD2 (5 bases). From germline, CDR1 is MNHNS and CDR2 SASEGT. There are 13 residues in the CDR3. V gave up 2 bases and J gave up 7 bases, with 12 bases separating them. This chain's CDR3 is CASSELRPGEQYF. The CDR3 DNA follows: TGTGCCAGCAGTGAACTCCGCCCGGGGGAGCAGTACTTC.

CDR3 nucleotide sequence: TGTGCCAGTAGTATAGTCCCGACAGGGGGCGAGATGGAGACCCAGTACTTC. Its protein product is CASSIVPTGGEMETQYF. This chain uses TRBV19 with TRBJ2-5, with 10 bases identical to TRBD1. CDR1 and CDR2 from the germline V gene are LNHDA and SQIVND (reference sequence). This CDR3 region has 17 residues. After removal of 1 base from V and 5 bases from J, the junction contained 10 bases not matched to a gene.